This passage covers 5 T cell receptor beta chains from one sample sequenced in a study of T cell clones after liver transplantation. Generated by immunoSEQ multiplex PCR, the TCRdb table keeps only in-frame clones and is missing some. The data show about 68,000 clones, with 85% to 95% seen just once and more than 0.85% held by the top ten. Sequences were derived from CD4+ T cells from blood, sampled roughly 25 months after liver transplant. The origin of the receptors is a human patient who received a liver transplant. Part of the T cell pool may stem from the graft donor.

The V and J genes are TRBV11-1 and TRBJ2-7, with TRBD2 matching over 11 bases. This CDR3 has 17 residues. Germline loops: CDR1 SGHAT, CDR2 FQDESV (reference sequence). The V segment lost 4 bases and the J segment 7 bases; nucleotides outside the gene matches: 15. CDR3 coding DNA: TGTGCCAGCAGCTCGACTGGCGATAGCGGGAGGGCCAGGGAGCAGTACTTC. Its translation is CASSSTGDSGRAREQYF. The entire variable domain, with the rest obtained from reference TRBV11-1 and TRBJ2-7, is as follows: EAEVAQSPRYKITEKSQAVAFWCDPISGHATLYWYRQILGQGPELLVQFQDESVVDDSQLPKDRFSAERLKGVDSTLKIQPAELGDSAMYLCASSSTGDSGRAREQYFGPGTRLTVT.

This chain connects TRBV7-9 to TRBJ2-1; 8 nucleotides agree with TRBD1. CDR3 length equals 16 residues. With 3 bases clipped from V and 5 bases from J, the junction kept 9 bases outside the gene matches. Germline V gives CDR1 SEHNR, CDR2 FQNEAQ (reference sequence). The DNA for the CDR3 is TGTGCCAGCAGCTTGTATCGGACAGGGACAGACAATGAGCAGTTCTTC. It is translated as CASSLYRTGTDNEQFF.

The V call is TRBV11-3, the J call TRBJ2-1, with no clear D. Germline-derived CDR1 and CDR2 are SGHNT and YENEEA. Trimming took 1 base from V and 0 from J, leaving 7 bases between them. There are 15 residues in the CDR3. In DNA, the CDR3 is TGTGCCAGCAGCTTAGGGACGATCTCCTACAATGAGCAGTTCTTC. It translates to CASSLGTISYNEQFF.

This clone appeared a single time. The chain uses TRBV18 and TRBJ1-5; D might be TRBD1 (6 bases). The V end lost 2 bases, the J end lost 9 bases, and 11 bases lay between the germline ends. Germline values: CDR1 KGHSH, CDR2 LQKENI. There are 13 residues in the CDR3. The CDR3 reads CASSPAGEGPQHF. The CDR3 bases are TGTGCCAGCTCACCAGCAGGGGAGGGGCCCCAGCATTTT.

This chain uses TRBV9 with TRBJ2-3, with D unclear. V lost 0 bases and J lost 8, with 10 bases in between. The CDR3 is 13 amino acids. From germline, CDR1 is SGDLS and CDR2 YYNGEE. The CDR3 region has the DNA TGTGCCAGCAGCGTAGAGGGAATGGGTACGCAGTATTTT. Encoded protein: CASSVEGMGTQYF.